This section outlines one T cell receptor (beta chain) sequence together with its context. This sample was included in a study of somatic mutations in cytotoxic T cells in rheumatoid arthritis. Study context: Blood (approximately 30 ml EDTA) from each patient was taken right after diagnosis, before any treatment.

V gave up 10 bases and J gave up 1 base; unmatched junction bases: 3. This CDR3 has 12 residues. Germline V gene data show CDR1 as SEHNR and CDR2 as FQNEAQ (reference sequence). Sequenced by immunoSEQ multiplex PCR; TCRdb stores in-frame clones only, minus some. The profile covers some 14,000 clones, with roughly three quarters appearing a single time and about 7.4% taken by the ten largest. This receptor was identified in an adult with rheumatoid arthritis. This sequence joins TRBV7-9 and TRBJ1-2; 7 nucleotides line up with TRBD1. Sequenced input: CD8+ T cells sorted from blood. The CDR3 spells CAIGQDNYGYTF. For the CDR3, the DNA is TGTGCCATTGGACAGGATAACTATGGCTACACCTTC.